The entry below describes one TCR beta chain. The record originates from a study of preoperative IRX-2 immunotherapy in early breast cancer. Indicated treatment: preoperative locoregional IRX-2 cytokine immunotherapy. This phase Ib study tested locoregional IRX-2 cytokine immunotherapy given before surgery. CDR3 length equals 16 residues. The V and J ends lost 2 bases and 5 bases, in that order; junction bases with no gene match: 9. The V gene's germline CDR1 is SGHAT and CDR2 FQNNGV. Produced via immunoSEQ multiplex PCR; TCRdb's table is partial and in-frame only. The sample shows some 59,000 clones, approximately 94% of them seen only once.

The sample was collected from a patient treated with IRX-2 immunotherapy. This sequence joins TRBV11-2 and TRBJ2-5, with 9 bases matching TRBD2. This receptor was identified in a human donor with breast cancer. CDR3 in amino acids: CASSLTPAGGGETQYF. The CDR3 DNA reads TGTGCCAGCAGCTTAACCCCAGCGGGGGGCGGGGAGACCCAGTACTTC.